The subject of this entry is one T cell receptor beta chain. As yet, its antigen is unknown. The use of a sample-barcoded 5' primer and a J-beta primer mix characterized a second PCR of 7 to 11 cycles. A template-switch adaptor that had 12 random nucleotides put a tag on each cDNA molecule. Samples each returned at least 2.5 million CDR3-containing paired-end reads. Using its own MiXCR run on the 5' RACE reads, TCRdb lists one record per CDR3 protein. This sample has fewer than 800,000 distinct CDR3 sequences, with just under 25% found just once. This entry is derived from a study of blood T cells in healthy people across ages. Study-wide points: Those diversity estimates obtained from one million T cells were thought to be underestimates. Long-lived donors had more naive CD4+ cells and higher diversity than aged donors.

The same sample was also used in a study of T cells of mothers and their children.

Sequenced material: blood. This receptor was identified in a boy aged 10-17 years in good health.

This CDR3 is CATGPSFGDTGELFF. CDR3 in DNA: TGTGCCACAGGGCCCTCTTTTGGGGACACCGGGGAGCTGTTTTTT. This chain joins TRBV10-3 and TRBJ2-2; D might be TRBD1 (5 bases). The V gene's germline CDR1 is ENHRY and CDR2 SYGVKD. CDR3 length: 15 amino acids. V was pared by 10 bases and J by 3 bases, with 18 bases between.